These T cell receptor beta chains were read from a single sample in a study of T cell repertoires in cytomegalovirus infection. TCRdb re-called the reads through MiXCR, storing one row per CDR3 protein. The repertoire holds 740,000 or so distinct CDR3 sequences, roughly a third seen once, with roughly 2.9% in the top ten. Sequences were obtained from PBMCs. These receptor sequences come from a human donor in good health (CMV status not recorded). Some clones in this sample may be carry-over from other donors' samples. Each CDR3 is given with its conserved first and last residue. D genes are given only for firm matches. Clone size is not always given. Where it is, it says once, few, many or a class for expanded clones.

CDR3 | DNA | V | D | size | length | J
CASSLPGQGAQEQYF | TGTGCCAGCAGCTTACCGGGACAGGGGGCGCAAGAGCAGTACTTC | TRBV5-6 | TRBD1 | NA | 15 | TRBJ2-7
CASSLGQLNQPQHF | TGTGCCAGCAGCTTAGGACAGCTAAATCAGCCCCAGCATTTT | TRBV12-3/TRBV12-4 | NA | many | 14 | TRBJ1-5
CASSQPGTNTYEQYF | TGCGCCAGCAGTCAACCCGGGACAAATACCTACGAGCAGTACTTC | TRBV23-1 | NA | NA | 15 | TRBJ2-7
CASSIESLEAFF | TGTGCCAGCAGTATCGAAAGTCTTGAAGCTTTCTTT | TRBV2 | NA | few | 12 | TRBJ1-1
CASRDSRNTIYF | TGCGCCAGCAGGGACAGTAGAAACACCATATATTTT | TRBV4-1 | NA | NA | 12 | TRBJ1-3
CASNTGQGNYGYTF | TGTGCCAGCAACACCGGACAGGGGAACTATGGCTACACCTTC | TRBV28 | TRBD1 | NA | 14 | TRBJ1-2
CSISFGPGVRNQPQHF | NA | TRBV28 | NA | NA | 16 | TRBJ1-5
CASSLRGGDYGYTF | TGTGCCAGCAGCCTAAGGGGTGGTGACTATGGCTACACCTTC | TRBV11-2 | NA | few | 14 | TRBJ1-2
CATQLAGSSYEQYF | TGTGCCACCCAATTAGCGGGAAGCTCCTACGAGCAGTACTTC | TRBV7-2 | TRBD2 | few | 14 | TRBJ2-7
CASSQSKGGGSPLHF | TGCGCCAGCAGTCAATCTAAGGGGGGCGGATCACCCCTCCACTTT | TRBV23-1 | NA | NA | 15 | TRBJ1-6
CASSLWGGGAYEQYF | TGTGCCAGCAGCTTATGGGGCGGGGGTGCCTACGAGCAGTACTTC | TRBV7-8 | TRBD2 | NA | 15 | TRBJ2-7
CASSFSPGADSYTF | TGCGCCAGCAGCTTTTCTCCGGGGGCAGATAGCTACACCTTC | TRBV5-1 | NA | NA | 14 | TRBJ1-2
CASSLERGGSYTQYF | TGTGCCAGCAGCCTAGAGCGGGGGGGCTCGTATACGCAGTATTTT | TRBV7-2 | TRBD2 | few | 15 | TRBJ2-3
CASSVDRYTEAFF | TGTGCCAGCAGCGTTGACAGGTACACGGAGGCTTTCTTT | TRBV7-9 | NA | NA | 13 | TRBJ1-1
CASHLRDRAYEQYF | TGTGCCAGCCATCTCCGGGACAGAGCCTACGAGCAGTACTTC | TRBV2 | TRBD1 | few | 14 | TRBJ2-7
CASSLGPGVGGNQPQHF | TGTGCCAGCAGCTTAGGTCCAGGGGTTGGAGGCAATCAGCCCCAGCATTTT | TRBV7-6 | NA | few | 17 | TRBJ1-5
CASSHRRDRGTYEQYF | TGTGCCAGCAGCCACCGCCGGGACAGGGGGACCTACGAGCAGTACTTC | TRBV7-9 | TRBD1 | few | 16 | TRBJ2-7
CASSQYITSTDTQYF | TGTGCCAGCAGTCAATACATCACTAGCACAGATACGCAGTATTTT | TRBV6-1 | NA | few | 15 | TRBJ2-3
CSARVPVGEVGWSYNSPLHF | TGCAGTGCTAGAGTTCCCGTAGGGGAAGTGGGGTGGTCCTATAATTCACCCCTCCACTTT | TRBV20-1 | NA | NA | 20 | TRBJ1-6
CASSLERLAGAGGELFF | TGTGCCAGCAGCTTAGAGAGGCTAGCGGGAGCGGGCGGGGAGCTGTTTTTT | TRBV7-8 | TRBD2 | NA | 17 | TRBJ2-2
CASSRRGTQEENQYF | TGTGCCAGCAGCCGTCGCGGGACGCAGGAAGAGAACCAGTACTTC | TRBV7-6 | NA | NA | 15 | TRBJ2-5
CASSDLDREVGELFF | TGTGCCAGCAGTGACCTAGACAGGGAGGTCGGGGAACTGTTTTTT | TRBV25-1 | TRBD1 | NA | 15 | TRBJ1-4
CATSDFGSNQPQHF | TGTGCCACCAGTGATTTTGGCAGCAATCAGCCCCAGCATTTT | TRBV24-1 | NA | few | 14 | TRBJ1-5
CASSVQGTLNTEACF | TGTGCCAGCAGTGTTCAGGGGACGTTGAACACTGAAGCTTGCTTT | TRBV6-5 | NA | once | 15 | TRBJ1-1
CASSGAGGLVNEQFF | TGTGCCAGCAGCGGTGCCGGGGGACTAGTGAATGAGCAGTTCTTC | TRBV7-2 | TRBD2 | NA | 15 | TRBJ2-1
CASSPPAGGLGNTIYF | TGTGCCAGCAGCCCGCCCGCGGGGGGCCTTGGAAACACCATATATTTT | TRBV11-2 | NA | NA | 16 | TRBJ1-3
CASSQGAGGPHEQFF | TGCGCCAGCAGCCAAGGGGCGGGGGGGCCTCATGAGCAGTTCTTT | TRBV4-1 | TRBD2 | NA | 15 | TRBJ2-1
CSASPYSGRAYNEQFF | TGCAGTGCTAGCCCATATAGCGGGAGGGCCTACAATGAGCAGTTCTTC | TRBV20-1 | TRBD2 | few | 16 | TRBJ2-1
CASSRRTVGYQPQHF | TGTGCCAGCAGCAGGAGGACAGTAGGGTATCAGCCCCAGCATTTT | TRBV7-2 | NA | NA | 15 | TRBJ1-5
CASSRQVGARTGELFF | TGCGCCAGCAGCCGACAGGTGGGGGCGCGAACCGGGGAGCTGTTTTTT | TRBV4-1 | NA | NA | 16 | TRBJ2-2
CASTMWGTEAFF | TGTGCCAGCACCATGTGGGGCACTGAAGCTTTCTTT | TRBV28 | NA | NA | 12 | TRBJ1-1
CASRGTGYGTDTQYF | TGTGCCAGCAGGGGTACAGGGTATGGCACAGATACGCAGTATTTT | TRBV2 | NA | NA | 15 | TRBJ2-3
CASLSFGSYGYTF | TGTGCCAGCCTTTCGTTCGGGAGCTATGGCTACACCTTC | TRBV28 | NA | few | 13 | TRBJ1-2
CASSVTSGRGNEQFF | TGTGCCAGCAGCGTCACTAGCGGGAGGGGTAATGAGCAGTTCTTC | TRBV7-6 | TRBD2 | many | 15 | TRBJ2-1
CASSPFRGYHSANEKLFF | TGTGCCAGCAGCCCCTTCAGGGGCTATCATTCGGCTAATGAAAAACTGTTTTTT | TRBV7-2 | NA | few | 18 | TRBJ1-4
CASSEPPWVSVSSYNSPLHF | TGTGCCAGCAGTGAACCCCCCTGGGTCTCCGTAAGCTCCTATAATTCACCCCTCCACTTT | TRBV6-1 | NA | NA | 20 | TRBJ1-6
CASSFEQSWTAYNEQFF | TGTGCCAGCAGTTTTGAACAGAGCTGGACGGCGTACAATGAGCAGTTCTTC | TRBV28 | NA | NA | 17 | TRBJ2-1
CATSSGGMNSPLHF | TGTGCCACCAGCAGTGGAGGGATGAATTCACCCCTCCACTTT | TRBV15 | NA | NA | 14 | TRBJ1-6
CASSEVPVGTQYF | TGTGCCAGCAGTGAAGTCCCGGTAGGGACCCAGTACTTC | TRBV6-1 | NA | NA | 13 | TRBJ2-5
CAISVGGGRSTGELFF | TGTGCCATCAGTGTAGGCGGGGGACGGAGCACCGGGGAGCTGTTTTTT | TRBV10-3 | TRBD2 | many | 16 | TRBJ2-2
CASSYLKVQGNSPLHF | TGTGCCAGCAGTTACCTCAAGGTACAGGGTAATTCACCCCTCCACTTT | TRBV6-5 | NA | many | 16 | TRBJ1-6
CASSKFQGAYEQYF | TGTGCCAGCAGCAAATTTCAGGGGGCCTACGAGCAGTACTTC | TRBV7-3 | TRBD1 | NA | 14 | TRBJ2-7
CASTLKGTSGRAEYNEQFF | TGTGCCAGCACCCTGAAGGGGACTAGCGGGAGGGCCGAATACAATGAGCAGTTCTTC | TRBV6-2/TRBV6-3 | TRBD2 | NA | 19 | TRBJ2-1
CASTPVGQGAYNEQFF | TGTGCCAGCACCCCTGTAGGGCAGGGGGCGTACAATGAGCAGTTCTTC | TRBV7-9 | TRBD1 | NA | 16 | TRBJ2-1
CASSRAPGIHYGYTF | TGTGCCAGCAGCCGAGCCCCAGGGATTCACTATGGCTACACCTTC | TRBV28 | NA | NA | 15 | TRBJ1-2
CVSSLLQGSYGYTF | TGTGTCAGCAGCTTACTGCAGGGGAGCTATGGCTACACCTTC | TRBV7-2 | NA | NA | 14 | TRBJ1-2
CASRIDGSQNTEAFF | TGTGCCAGTAGAATTGACGGTTCCCAGAACACTGAAGCTTTCTTT | TRBV19 | NA | NA | 15 | TRBJ1-1
CASSPSTGEISYEQYF | TGTGCCAGCAGCCCATCGACAGGGGAAATCTCCTACGAGCAGTACTTC | TRBV7-2 | TRBD1 | many | 16 | TRBJ2-7
CASSLSSRLNKETQYF | TGTGCCAGCAGTTTATCCTCCCGGCTAAACAAAGAGACCCAGTACTTC | TRBV27 | NA | NA | 16 | TRBJ2-5
CDSSARGGYTF | TGTGACAGTAGTGCCAGGGGTGGCTACACCTTC | TRBV19 | NA | NA | 11 | TRBJ1-2
CSAKFDRGGGYTF | TGCAGTGCTAAATTCGACAGGGGGGGTGGCTACACCTTC | TRBV20-1 | TRBD1 | NA | 13 | TRBJ1-2
CASSERRDPSYEQYF | TGTGCCAGCAGCGAACGCCGGGACCCCTCCTACGAGCAGTACTTC | TRBV28 | NA | NA | 15 | TRBJ2-7
CASSPYPPPYEQYF | TGTGCCAGCTCACCTTACCCTCCCCCCTACGAGCAGTACTTC | TRBV18 | NA | NA | 14 | TRBJ2-7
CASSFSWGTSGVYNEQFF | TGTGCCAGCAGTTTTAGTTGGGGGACTAGCGGGGTGTACAATGAGCAGTTCTTC | TRBV27 | TRBD2 | few | 18 | TRBJ2-1
CASRGGDNSPLHF | TGTGCCAGCAGGGGAGGGGATAATTCACCCCTCCACTTT | TRBV6-1 | NA | NA | 13 | TRBJ1-6
CALRGSGTEAFF | TGTGCCCTCAGGGGGTCGGGCACTGAAGCTTTCTTT | TRBV6-6 | TRBD1 | NA | 12 | TRBJ1-1
CATSITGPYNEQFF | TGTGCCACCAGCATCACCGGACCTTACAATGAGCAGTTCTTC | TRBV15 | NA | many | 14 | TRBJ2-1
CASSQSGSPGETQYF | TGCGCCAGCAGCCAAAGCGGGAGCCCCGGAGAGACCCAGTACTTC | TRBV4-1 | TRBD2 | few | 15 | TRBJ2-5